This TCR beta chain was captured by sequencing in a study of cytomegalovirus exposure and HLA in healthy donors. Broader study findings: Most of the CMV-associated TCR beta chains (in a later analysis) appeared to be HLA-restricted. Trimming of TCR beta V- and J-genes showed a link, identified in a later analysis, to a missense DCLRE1C variant. Available immune exposure information covered CMV serostatus only.

Both 60 Vbeta primers and 13 Jbeta primers went into the PCR. Sequencing was performed with immunoSEQ multiplex PCR; in TCRdb, only in-frame clones are kept and a portion is missing. In the table there are 200,000 or so clones, 82% of which are singletons. Nominally healthy donors provided the samples, though records likely missed some immune exposures. A remark on this clone: The antigen remains unidentified.

The germline V gene encodes CDR1 SEHNR and CDR2 FQNEAQ (reference sequence). V lost 5 bases and J 4 bases, leaving 16 bases between the germline ends. This CDR3 spans 15 amino acids. Sequenced: PBMCs. The rearrangement joins TRBV7-9 to TRBJ2-3, with D possibly TRBD2 on 5 matching bases. This receptor was obtained from a woman aged 45-65 years in good health and CMV-seropositive. The CDR3 DNA sequence: TGTGCCAGCAGCAAAGGTCCTAGCCTGGCAGATACGCAGTATTTT. This translates into CASSKGPSLADTQYF.